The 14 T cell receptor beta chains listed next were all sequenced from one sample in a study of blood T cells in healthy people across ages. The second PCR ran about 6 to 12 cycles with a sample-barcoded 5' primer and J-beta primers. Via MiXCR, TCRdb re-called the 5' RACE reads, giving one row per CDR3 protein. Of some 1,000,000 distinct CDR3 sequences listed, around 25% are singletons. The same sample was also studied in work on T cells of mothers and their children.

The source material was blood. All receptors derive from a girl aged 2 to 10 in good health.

CDR3: CATSAPGKTEAFF. The CDR3 nucleotides are TGTGCCACCAGTGCCCCCGGGAAGACTGAAGCTTTCTTT. The chain couples TRBV24-1 to TRBJ1-1; D is uncertain. The V gene's germline CDR1 is KGHDR and CDR2 SFDVKD. The CDR3 extends over 13 amino acids. V lost 5 bases and J 5 bases, leaving 11 bases between the germline ends.

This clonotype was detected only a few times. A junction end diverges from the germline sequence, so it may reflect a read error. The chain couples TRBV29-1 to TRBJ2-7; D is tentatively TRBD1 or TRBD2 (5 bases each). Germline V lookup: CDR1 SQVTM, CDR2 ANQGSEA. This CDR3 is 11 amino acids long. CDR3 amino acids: CSVYFRDGSFF. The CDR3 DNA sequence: TGCAGCGTTTATTTTCGGGACGGTTCGTTCTTC.

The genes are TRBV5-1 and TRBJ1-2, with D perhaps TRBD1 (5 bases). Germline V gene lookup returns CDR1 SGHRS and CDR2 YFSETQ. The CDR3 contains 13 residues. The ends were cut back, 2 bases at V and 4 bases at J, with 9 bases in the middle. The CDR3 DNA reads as TGCGCCAGCAGCTTAGAGACAGCCTATGGCTACACCTTC. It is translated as CASSLETAYGYTF.

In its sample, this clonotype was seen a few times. This CDR3 is CAISESEPSYNEQFF. CDR3 in DNA: TGTGCCATCAGTGAGTCGGAACCGTCCTACAATGAGCAGTTCTTC. The chain recombines TRBV10-3 with TRBJ2-1; D is undetermined. V lost 0 bases to trimming and J lost 1 base, with 7 bases between them. CDR1 is ENHRY and CDR2 is SYGVKD in the germline V gene. The CDR3 is made up of 15 amino acids.

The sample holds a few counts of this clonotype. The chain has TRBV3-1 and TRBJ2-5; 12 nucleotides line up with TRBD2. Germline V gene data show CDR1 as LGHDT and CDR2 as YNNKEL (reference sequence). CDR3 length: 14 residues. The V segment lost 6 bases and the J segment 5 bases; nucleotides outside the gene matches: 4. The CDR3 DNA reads TGTGCCAGCAGTCGACTAGCGGGAGATGAGACCCAGTACTTC. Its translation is CASSRLAGDETQYF.

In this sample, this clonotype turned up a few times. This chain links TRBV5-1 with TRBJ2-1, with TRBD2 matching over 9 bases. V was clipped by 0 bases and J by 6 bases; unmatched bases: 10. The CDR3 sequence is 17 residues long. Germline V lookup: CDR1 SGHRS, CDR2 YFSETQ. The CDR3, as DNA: TGCGCCAGCAGCTTGGGGATCCAGCGGGAGGAGGGCAATGAGCAGTTCTTC. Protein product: CASSLGIQREEGNEQFF. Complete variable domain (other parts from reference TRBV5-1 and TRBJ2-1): KAGVTQTPRYLIKTRGQQVTLSCSPISGHRSVSWYQQTPGQGLQFLFEYFSETQRNKGNFPGRFSGRQFSNSRSEMNVSTLELGDSALYLCASSLGIQREEGNEQFFGPGTRLTVL.

For the CDR3, the DNA is TGTGCCTGCACCGAACATGAATCCGAGGCCGGGGAGCTGTTTTTT. This codes for CACTEHESEAGELFF. The V and J genes are TRBV9 and TRBJ2-2; D remains unclear. CDR3 length: 15 amino acids. The germline V gene encodes CDR1 SGDLS and CDR2 YYNGEE. Trimming took off 10 bases at V and 6 bases at J, with 22 bases between the two ends. Full variable domain (rest looked up from reference TRBV9 and TRBJ2-2): DSGVTQTPKHLITATGQRVTLRCSPRSGDLSVYWYQQSLDQGLQFLIQYYNGEERAKGNILERFSAQQFPDLHSELNLSSLELGDSALYFCACTEHESEAGELFFGEGSRLTVL.

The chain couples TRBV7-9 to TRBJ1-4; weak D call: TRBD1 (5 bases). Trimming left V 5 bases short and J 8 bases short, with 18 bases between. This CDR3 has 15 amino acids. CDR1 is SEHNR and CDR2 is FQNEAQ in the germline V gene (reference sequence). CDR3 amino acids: CASSTHTPGDEKLFF. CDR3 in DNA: TGTGCCAGCAGCACCCACACGCCGGGGGACGAAAAACTGTTTTTT. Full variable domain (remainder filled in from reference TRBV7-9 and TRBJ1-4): DTGVSQNPRHKITKRGQNVTFRCDPISEHNRLYWYRQTLGQGPEFLTYFQNEAQLEKSRLLSDRFSAERPKGSFSTLEIQRTEQGDSAMYLCASSTHTPGDEKLFFGSGTQLSVL.

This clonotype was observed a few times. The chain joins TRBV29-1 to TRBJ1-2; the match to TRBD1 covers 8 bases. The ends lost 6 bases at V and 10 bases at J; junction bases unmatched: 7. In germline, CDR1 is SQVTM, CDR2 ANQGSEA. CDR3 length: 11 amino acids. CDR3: CSVGTGPTYTF. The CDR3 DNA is TGCAGCGTCGGGACAGGTCCCACCTACACCTTC.

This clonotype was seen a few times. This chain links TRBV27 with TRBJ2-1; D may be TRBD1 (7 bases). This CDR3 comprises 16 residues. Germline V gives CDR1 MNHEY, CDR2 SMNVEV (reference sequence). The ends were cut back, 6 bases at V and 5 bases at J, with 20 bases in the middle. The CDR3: CASRPQGGGLHNEQFF. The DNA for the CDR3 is TGTGCCAGCAGACCCCAGGGGGGCGGGTTACACAATGAGCAGTTCTTC.

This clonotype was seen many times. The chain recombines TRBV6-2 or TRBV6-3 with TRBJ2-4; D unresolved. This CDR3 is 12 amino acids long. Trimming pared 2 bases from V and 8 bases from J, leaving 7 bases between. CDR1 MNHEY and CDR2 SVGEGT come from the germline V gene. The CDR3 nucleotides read TGTGCCAGCAGTTACCCAGGCCACATTCAGTACTTC. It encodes CASSYPGHIQYF.

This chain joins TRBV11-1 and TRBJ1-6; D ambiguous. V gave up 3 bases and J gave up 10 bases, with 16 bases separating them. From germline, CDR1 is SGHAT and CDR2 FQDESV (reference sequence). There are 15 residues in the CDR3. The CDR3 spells CASSFRTTTESPLHF. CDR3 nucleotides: TGTGCCAGCAGCTTCCGAACAACGACTGAATCACCCCTCCACTTT.

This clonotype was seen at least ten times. CDR3 coding DNA: TGCGCCAGCAGCCAAGATTCGGGGGGAGGAGCTTTCTTT. Translated: CASSQDSGGGAFF. The chain joins TRBV4-3 to TRBJ1-1; maybe TRBD1 (5 bases). The CDR3 totals 13 residues. V was pared by 0 bases and J by 10 bases, with 12 bases between. Germline loops: CDR1 LGHNA, CDR2 YSLEER.

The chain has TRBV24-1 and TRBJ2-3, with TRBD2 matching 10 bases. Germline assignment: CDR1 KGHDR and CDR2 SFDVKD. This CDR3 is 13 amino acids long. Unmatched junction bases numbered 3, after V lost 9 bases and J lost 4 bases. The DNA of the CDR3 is TGTGCCACCGGGACTAGCGTACCAGATACGCAGTATTTT. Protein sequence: CATGTSVPDTQYF.